This TCR beta chain was observed in a study of cytomegalovirus exposure and HLA in healthy donors. The method was immunoSEQ multiplex PCR; TCRdb's version includes in-frame clones alone and lacks a portion of them. The table shows hundreds of thousands of clones, with over 75% occurring only once. Per germline, CDR1 SNHLY and CDR2 FYNNEI. Trimming cost V 8 bases and J 1 base; bases outside gene matches: 7. The CDR3 is 16 residues long. Study outcomes and limitations: With high specificity and sensitivity, the classifier reportedly diagnosed cytomegalovirus status. First-cohort TCR clusters tended to co-occur in the approximately 110 validation repertoires, a later analysis found.

This clone came up many times. Its antigen is not known. The J gene is TRBJ1-5, the V gene TRBV2; TRBD1 agrees at 11 bases. Sequenced input: PBMCs. The sequence was obtained from a woman under 30 in good health and CMV-seropositive. The CDR3 loop reads CASRTGGGRSNQPQHF. CDR3 DNA sequence: TGTGCCAGCCGGACAGGGGGCGGTAGGAGCAATCAGCCCCAGCATTTT.